In this sample, the clone carrying this TCR beta chain turned up many times. These data belong to a study of early T cells in non-severe SARS-CoV-2 infection. TCRdb re-called the 5' RACE reads through MiXCR, storing one row per CDR3 protein. The sample includes about 45,000 distinct CDR3 sequences, around 10% of them seen just once. Per germline, CDR1 LNHNV and CDR2 YYDKDF (reference sequence). The CDR3 extends over 15 amino acids. V shed 5 bases, J shed 1 base, and the junction held 4 bases outside the gene matches. Sequencing used whole blood. V gene TRBV15 combines with J gene TRBJ2-1; 8 nucleotides line up with TRBD1. The sequence came from an adult who was a healthcare worker with PCR-confirmed SARS-CoV-2 infection or an uninfected control (not recorded which). Written as DNA, the CDR3 is TGTGCCACCAGCCCTTGGACAGGGTCCTACAATGAGCAGTTCTTC. This translates into CATSPWTGSYNEQFF. Drawing the rest from reference TRBV15 and TRBJ2-1, the complete variable domain is DAMVIQNPRYQVTQFGKPVTLSCSQTLNHNVMYWYQQKSSQAPKLLFHYYDKDFNNEADTPDNFQSRRPNTSFCFLDIRSPGLGDTAMYLCATSPWTGSYNEQFFGPGTRLTVL.